The source of this TCR beta chain is a study of liver allograft versus peripheral blood T cells. About the study: Transplanted-liver T cell receptor repertoires were compared with recipients' peripheral blood repertoires. General study findings and limits: Liver allograft and peripheral blood T cell receptor repertoires reportedly differed.

A single record per CDR3 protein comes from TCRdb applying MiXCR to the reads. This table has roughly 8,500 distinct CDR3 sequences, roughly a quarter appearing once. Notes on this clonotype: Its antigen is as yet unknown.

From germline, CDR1 is MNHEY and CDR2 SVGAGI. Deletions cut 7 bases from V and 0 bases from J, with 3 bases between. The CDR3 covers 12 residues. This sequence originates from a human patient who had a liver transplant. The graft donor may have contributed some T cells. V and J are TRBV6-5 and TRBJ2-2; no definite D call. Written as DNA, the CDR3 is TGTGCCAGCACGTCGAACACCGGGGAGCTGTTTTTT. It yields the protein CASTSNTGELFF.